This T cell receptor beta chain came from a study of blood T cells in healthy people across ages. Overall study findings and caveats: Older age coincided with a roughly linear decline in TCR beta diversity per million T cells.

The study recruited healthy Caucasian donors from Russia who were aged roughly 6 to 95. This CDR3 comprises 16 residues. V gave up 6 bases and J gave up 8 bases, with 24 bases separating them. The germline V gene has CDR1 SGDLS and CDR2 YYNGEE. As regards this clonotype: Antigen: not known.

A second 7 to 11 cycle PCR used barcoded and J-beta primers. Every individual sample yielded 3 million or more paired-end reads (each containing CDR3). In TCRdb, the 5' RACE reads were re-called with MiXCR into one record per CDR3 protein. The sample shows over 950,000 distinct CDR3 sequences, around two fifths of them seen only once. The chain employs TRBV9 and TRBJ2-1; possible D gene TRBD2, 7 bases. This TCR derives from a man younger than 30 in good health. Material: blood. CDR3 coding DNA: TGTGCCAGCACCCAAAACAAGGGGGGGGTGCTCCATGAGCAGTTCTTC. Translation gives CASTQNKGGVLHEQFF.